This is a list of T cell receptor beta chains from one sample in a study of blood T cell repertoires in COVID-19. TCRdb's table, derived via immunoSEQ multiplex PCR, lists solely in-frame clones and lacks some. The data show roughly 130,000 clones, with roughly 84% seen just once and less than 9% held by the top ten. The sample taken for sequencing was peripheral blood. The receptor set was obtained from a man aged 30-40 years with COVID-19, enrolled during active disease. Both conserved end residues are part of each CDR3. The D gene is left open where the match is weak. The size field is filled for only some rows; it gives once, few, many or a size class.

V: TRBV6-5
D: -
J: TRBJ1-1
size: -
CDR3: CASSPRGSNTEAFF
DNA: TGTGCCAGCAGCCCCCGGGGGTCTAACACTGAAGCTTTCTTT

V: TRBV4-1
D: -
J: TRBJ2-6
size: -
CDR3: CASSPLGGGRRSGANVLTF
DNA: TGCGCCAGCAGCCCCCTTGGAGGGGGCCGTCGATCTGGGGCCAACGTCCTGACTTTC

V: TRBV19
D: TRBD1
J: TRBJ1-5
size: -
CDR3: CASSMIRTGVQPQHF
DNA: TGTGCCAGTAGTATGATCAGGACAGGGGTTCAGCCCCAGCATTTT

V: TRBV3-1/TRBV3-2
D: TRBD1
J: TRBJ2-7
size: -
CDR3: CASSRTGGNYEQYF
DNA: TGTGCCAGCAGCCGGACAGGGGGCAACTACGAGCAGTACTTC

V: TRBV19
D: TRBD2
J: TRBJ2-7
size: -
CDR3: CASSPGLAGRKSYEQYF
DNA: TGTGCCAGTAGCCCGGGACTAGCGGGGAGAAAAAGCTACGAGCAGTACTTC

V: TRBV9
D: -
J: TRBJ1-3
size: -
CDR3: CASSSGEGNTIYF
DNA: TGTGCCAGCAGTTCAGGGGAGGGGAACACCATATATTTT

V: TRBV10-3
D: -
J: TRBJ2-2
size: -
CDR3: CAISPLSPNTGELFF
DNA: TGTGCCATCAGTCCACTGAGCCCGAACACCGGGGAGCTGTTTTTT

V: TRBV28
D: TRBD2
J: TRBJ2-7
size: -
CDR3: CASSLWLAGDSEQYF
DNA: TGTGCCAGCAGTTTATGGTTGGCGGGAGATTCCGAGCAGTACTTC

V: TRBV7-2
D: TRBD1
J: TRBJ2-1
size: -
CDR3: CASSAAGTALSEQFF
DNA: TGTGCCAGCAGCGCGGCCGGGACAGCGTTATCTGAGCAGTTCTTC

V: TRBV24-1
D: TRBD1
J: TRBJ1-2
size: -
CDR3: CATSGGTGTKGYTF
DNA: TGTGCCACCAGTGGGGGGACAGGGACAAAAGGCTACACCTTC

V: TRBV5-1
D: TRBD1
J: TRBJ2-5
size: -
CDR3: CASRPGTGGGQETQYF
DNA: TGCGCCAGCAGACCCGGGACAGGAGGTGGCCAAGAGACCCAGTACTTC

V: TRBV10-3
D: -
J: TRBJ2-3
size: -
CDR3: CAISALAGRSSTDTQYF
DNA: TGTGCCATCAGTGCTCTAGCCGGGCGTTCTAGCACAGATACGCAGTATTTT

V: TRBV28
D: -
J: TRBJ2-7
size: once
CDR3: CASVGGTVNYEQYF
DNA: TGTGCCAGCGTGGGCGGGACAGTTAACTACGAGCAGTACTTC

V: TRBV9
D: -
J: TRBJ2-1
size: once
CDR3: CASSNRLGPNEQFF
DNA: TGTGCCAGCAGCAATCGACTAGGACCCAATGAGCAGTTCTTC

V: TRBV14
D: -
J: TRBJ2-1
size: -
CDR3: CASSHLRPENGGEQFF
DNA: TGTGCCAGCAGCCATCTGAGACCCGAGAACGGGGGTGAGCAGTTCTTC

V: TRBV11-2
D: -
J: TRBJ1-1
size: once
CDR3: CASSLSFLRGLTEAFF
DNA: TGTGCCAGCAGCTTATCATTCCTCCGAGGGTTGACTGAAGCTTTCTTT

V: TRBV7-3
D: TRBD1
J: TRBJ2-6
size: -
CDR3: CASSPPPTGAGANVLTF
DNA: TGTGCCAGCAGCCCCCCCCCGACAGGGGCGGGGGCCAACGTCCTGACTTTC

V: TRBV4-1
D: TRBD1
J: TRBJ2-5
size: -
CDR3: CASSQDPQGAETQYF
DNA: TGCGCCAGCAGCCAAGATCCCCAGGGGGCAGAGACCCAGTACTTC

V: TRBV6-4
D: TRBD2
J: TRBJ2-1
size: few
CDR3: CASSDSTSGSNEQFF
DNA: TGTGCCAGCAGTGACTCGACTAGCGGGAGCAATGAGCAGTTCTTC

V: TRBV6-6
D: TRBD1
J: TRBJ1-1
size: -
CDR3: CASNPKGQGMNTEAFF
DNA: TGTGCCAGCAATCCCAAGGGACAGGGGATGAACACTGAAGCTTTCTTT

V: TRBV24-1
D: -
J: TRBJ2-2
size: once
CDR3: CATTGAGELFF
DNA: TGTGCCACCACGGGAGCCGGGGAGCTGTTTTTT

V: TRBV7-9
D: TRBD2
J: TRBJ2-7
size: -
CDR3: CASSPRGGQVEQYF
DNA: TGTGCCAGCAGCCCGAGGGGAGGGCAGGTAGAGCAGTACTTC

V: TRBV9
D: TRBD1
J: TRBJ1-5
size: -
CDR3: CASSVEGTVDQPQHF
DNA: TGTGCCAGCAGCGTAGAGGGGACAGTTGATCAGCCCCAGCATTTT

V: TRBV2
D: TRBD1
J: TRBJ1-1
size: -
CDR3: CASSPQGGTEAFF
DNA: TGTGCCAGCAGTCCTCAGGGGGGCACTGAAGCTTTCTTT

V: TRBV24-1
D: TRBD1
J: TRBJ2-2
size: -
CDR3: CATSGGQGSFPPNTGELFF
DNA: TGTGCCACCAGTGGTGGACAGGGAAGTTTCCCACCGAACACCGGGGAGCTGTTTTTT

V: TRBV2
D: TRBD2
J: TRBJ2-2
size: -
CDR3: CASSTGLAGALGELFF
DNA: TGTGCCAGCAGTACGGGACTAGCGGGAGCTCTAGGGGAGCTGTTTTTT

V: TRBV4-1
D: TRBD2
J: TRBJ2-5
size: -
CDR3: CASSQEGLAGAETQYF
DNA: TGCGCCAGCAGCCAAGAAGGACTAGCGGGAGCTGAGACCCAGTACTTC

V: TRBV15
D: -
J: TRBJ2-1
size: -
CDR3: CATSPLENEQFF
DNA: TGTGCCACCAGCCCCCTAGAGAATGAGCAGTTCTTC

V: TRBV5-6
D: TRBD2
J: TRBJ2-7
size: -
CDR3: CASSLTRRTRTYEQYF
DNA: TGTGCCAGCAGCTTGACGAGGAGGACTAGGACCTACGAGCAGTACTTC

V: TRBV7-2
D: TRBD2
J: TRBJ2-7
size: -
CDR3: CASSLRGLGHEQYF
DNA: TGTGCCAGCAGCTTACGAGGACTAGGTCACGAGCAGTACTTC

V: TRBV28
D: -
J: TRBJ2-7
size: -
CDR3: CASSLRRGPRNEQYF
DNA: TGTGCCAGCAGTTTAAGGAGGGGACCGAGAAACGAGCAGTACTTC

V: TRBV10-3
D: -
J: TRBJ2-7
size: -
CDR3: CAISDQRAAYEQYF
DNA: TGTGCCATCAGTGATCAGCGGGCTGCCTACGAGCAGTACTTC

V: TRBV9
D: TRBD2
J: TRBJ2-7
size: -
CDR3: CASSVGGLEDNEQYF
DNA: TGTGCCAGCAGCGTAGGCGGACTAGAAGACAACGAGCAGTACTTC

V: TRBV30
D: -
J: TRBJ1-1
size: few
CDR3: CAWQGVRDTEAFF
DNA: TGTGCCTGGCAAGGGGTTCGGGACACTGAAGCTTTCTTT

V: TRBV7-9
D: TRBD2
J: TRBJ2-4
size: -
CDR3: CASSLGGLGNIQYF
DNA: TGTGCCAGCAGCTTGGGAGGGTTGGGAAACATTCAGTACTTC

V: TRBV6-1
D: TRBD2
J: TRBJ2-3
size: -
CDR3: CASSVDVGGSGDTQYF
DNA: TGTGCCAGCAGTGTCGATGTCGGCGGGAGTGGAGATACGCAGTATTTT

V: TRBV24-1
D: -
J: TRBJ1-2
size: -
CDR3: CATSDLDRPFDGYTF
DNA: TGTGCCACCAGTGATCTGGACAGACCCTTCGATGGCTACACCTTC

V: TRBV28
D: TRBD1
J: TRBJ1-2
size: once
CDR3: CASSYRGRGHGYTF
DNA: TGTGCCAGCAGTTACAGGGGCCGGGGACATGGCTACACCTTC

V: TRBV28
D: -
J: TRBJ2-1
size: few
CDR3: CASSLPGKAKEQFF
DNA: TGTGCCAGCAGTTTGCCCGGGAAAGCCAAAGAGCAGTTCTTC

V: TRBV7-9
D: TRBD2
J: TRBJ2-3
size: -
CDR3: CASSLETSGDTQYF
DNA: TGTGCCAGCAGCTTAGAAACTAGCGGAGATACGCAGTATTTT

V: TRBV11-2
D: TRBD2
J: TRBJ2-3
size: -
CDR3: CASSSSTSGTVDTQYF
DNA: TGTGCCAGCAGCTCATCGACTAGCGGGACTGTAGATACGCAGTATTTT

V: TRBV28
D: -
J: TRBJ1-2
size: few
CDR3: CASIPSFRGRGGYTF
DNA: TGTGCCAGCATACCAAGCTTCAGGGGTAGAGGAGGCTACACCTTC

V: TRBV18
D: -
J: TRBJ2-7
size: -
CDR3: CASSPSTRSYEQYF
DNA: TGTGCCAGCTCACCGTCGACCAGGTCCTACGAGCAGTACTTC

V: TRBV11-2
D: -
J: TRBJ1-1
size: -
CDR3: CASSQGGTEAFF
DNA: TGTGCCAGCAGCCAGGGAGGCACTGAAGCTTTCTTT

V: TRBV10-3
D: -
J: TRBJ2-6
size: once
CDR3: CASSGGPGANVLTF
DNA: TGTGCCTCCTCAGGGGGGCCTGGGGCCAACGTCCTGACTTTC

V: TRBV10-3
D: -
J: TRBJ1-1
size: -
CDR3: CAIRPRVETEAFF
DNA: TGTGCCATCCGGCCCCGGGTAGAGACTGAAGCTTTCTTT